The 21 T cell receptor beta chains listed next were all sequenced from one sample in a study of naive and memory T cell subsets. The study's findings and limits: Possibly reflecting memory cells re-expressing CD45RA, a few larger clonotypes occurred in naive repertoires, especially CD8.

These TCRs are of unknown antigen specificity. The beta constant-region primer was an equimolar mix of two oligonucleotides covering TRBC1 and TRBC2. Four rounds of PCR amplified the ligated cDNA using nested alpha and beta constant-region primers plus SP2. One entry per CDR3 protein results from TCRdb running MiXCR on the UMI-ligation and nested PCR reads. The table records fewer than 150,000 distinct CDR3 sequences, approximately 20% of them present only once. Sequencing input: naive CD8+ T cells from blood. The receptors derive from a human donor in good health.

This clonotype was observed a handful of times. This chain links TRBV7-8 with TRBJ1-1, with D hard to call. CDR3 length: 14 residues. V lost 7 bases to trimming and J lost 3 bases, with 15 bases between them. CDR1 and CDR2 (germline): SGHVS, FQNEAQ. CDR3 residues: CASISRSGDTEAFF. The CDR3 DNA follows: TGTGCCAGCATCTCCCGCAGCGGAGACACTGAAGCTTTCTTT.

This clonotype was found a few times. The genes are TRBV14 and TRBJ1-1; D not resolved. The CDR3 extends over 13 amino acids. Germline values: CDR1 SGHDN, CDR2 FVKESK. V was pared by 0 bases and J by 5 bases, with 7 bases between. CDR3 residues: CASSQDRWTEAFF. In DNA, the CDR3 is TGTGCCAGCAGCCAAGATCGGTGGACTGAAGCTTTCTTT.

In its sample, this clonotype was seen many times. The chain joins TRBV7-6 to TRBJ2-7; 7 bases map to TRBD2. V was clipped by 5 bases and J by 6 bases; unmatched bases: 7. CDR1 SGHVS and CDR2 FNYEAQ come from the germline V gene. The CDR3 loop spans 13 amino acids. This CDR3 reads CASSPGLDSEQYF. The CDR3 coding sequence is TGTGCCAGCAGCCCCGGACTAGATTCCGAGCAGTACTTC. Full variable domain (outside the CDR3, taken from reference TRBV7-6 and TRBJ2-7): GAGVSQSPRYKVTKRGQDVALRCDPISGHVSLYWYRQALGQGPEFLTYFNYEAQQDKSGLPNDRFSAERPEGSISTLTIQRTEQRDSAMYRCASSPGLDSEQYFGPGTRLTVT.

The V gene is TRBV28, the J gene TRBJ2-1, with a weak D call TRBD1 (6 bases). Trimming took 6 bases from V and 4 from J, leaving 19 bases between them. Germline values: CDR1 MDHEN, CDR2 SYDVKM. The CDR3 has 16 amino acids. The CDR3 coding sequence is TGTGCCAGCAGCCGAGAAGGGGGAACGATATACAATGAGCAGTTCTTC. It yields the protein CASSREGGTIYNEQFF.

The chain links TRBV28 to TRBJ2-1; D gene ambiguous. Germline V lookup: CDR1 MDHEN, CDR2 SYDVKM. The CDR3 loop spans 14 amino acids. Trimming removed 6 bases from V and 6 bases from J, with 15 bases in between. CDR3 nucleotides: TGTGCCAGCAGCTTACTACAACTGGGCAATGAGCAGTTCTTC. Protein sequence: CASSLLQLGNEQFF.

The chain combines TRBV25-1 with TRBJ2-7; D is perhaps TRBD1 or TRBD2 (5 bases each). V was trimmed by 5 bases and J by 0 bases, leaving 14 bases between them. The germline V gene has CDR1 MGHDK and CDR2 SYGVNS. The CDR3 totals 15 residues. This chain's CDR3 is CASSSGTRSSYEQYF. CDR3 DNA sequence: TGTGCCAGCAGTTCCGGGACGCGGAGCTCCTACGAGCAGTACTTC.

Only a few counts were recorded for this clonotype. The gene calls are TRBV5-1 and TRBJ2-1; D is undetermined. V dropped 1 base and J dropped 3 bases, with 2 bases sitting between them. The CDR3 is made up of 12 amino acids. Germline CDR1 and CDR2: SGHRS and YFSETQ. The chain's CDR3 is CASSLHYNEQFF. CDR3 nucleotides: TGCGCCAGCAGCTTGCACTACAATGAGCAGTTCTTC.

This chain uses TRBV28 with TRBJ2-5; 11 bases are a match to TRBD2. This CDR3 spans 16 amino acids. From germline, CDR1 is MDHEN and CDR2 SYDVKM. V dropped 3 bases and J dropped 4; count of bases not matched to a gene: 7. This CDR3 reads CASSFGGLAGGETQYF. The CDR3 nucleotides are TGTGCCAGCAGTTTTGGGGGCCTAGCGGGAGGAGAGACCCAGTACTTC. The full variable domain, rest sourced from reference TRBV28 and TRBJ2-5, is DVKVTQSSRYLVKRTGEKVFLECVQDMDHENMFWYRQDPGLGLRLIYFSYDVKMKEKGDIPEGYSVSREKKERFSLILESASTNQTSMYLCASSFGGLAGGETQYFGPGTRLLVL.

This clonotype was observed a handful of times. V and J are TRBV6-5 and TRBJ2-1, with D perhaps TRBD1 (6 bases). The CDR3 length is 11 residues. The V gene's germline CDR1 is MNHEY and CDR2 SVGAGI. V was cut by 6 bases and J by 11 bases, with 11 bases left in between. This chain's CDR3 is CASSTGTKQFF. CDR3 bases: TGTGCCAGCAGCACCGGGACAAAGCAGTTCTTC.

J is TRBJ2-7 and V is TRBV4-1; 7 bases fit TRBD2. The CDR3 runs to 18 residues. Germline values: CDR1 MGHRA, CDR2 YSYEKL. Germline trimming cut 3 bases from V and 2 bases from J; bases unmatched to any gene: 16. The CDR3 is CASSQAVFIAGAPYEQYF. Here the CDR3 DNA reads TGCGCCAGCAGCCAGGCAGTCTTTATTGCGGGAGCCCCCTACGAGCAGTACTTC.

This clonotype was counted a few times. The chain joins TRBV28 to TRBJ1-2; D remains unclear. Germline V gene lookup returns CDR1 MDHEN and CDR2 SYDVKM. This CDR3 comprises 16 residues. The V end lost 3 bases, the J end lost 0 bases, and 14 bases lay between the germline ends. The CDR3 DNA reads TGTGCCAGCAGTTTCCCCGCTCGGGGATCTAACTATGGCTACACCTTC. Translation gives CASSFPARGSNYGYTF.

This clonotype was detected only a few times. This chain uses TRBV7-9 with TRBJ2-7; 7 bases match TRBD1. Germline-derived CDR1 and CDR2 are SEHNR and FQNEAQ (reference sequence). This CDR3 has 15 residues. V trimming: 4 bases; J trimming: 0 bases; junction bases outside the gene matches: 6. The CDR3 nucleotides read TGTGCCAGCAGCTCTGGGACAGAGTTCTCCTACGAGCAGTACTTC. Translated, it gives CASSSGTEFSYEQYF.

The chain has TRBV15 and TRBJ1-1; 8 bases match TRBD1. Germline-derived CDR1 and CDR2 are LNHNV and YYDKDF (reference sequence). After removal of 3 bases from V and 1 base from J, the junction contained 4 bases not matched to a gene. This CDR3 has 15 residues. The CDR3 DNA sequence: TGTGCCACCAGCAGCAGACAGGGGTCGAACACTGAAGCTTTCTTT. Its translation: CATSSRQGSNTEAFF.

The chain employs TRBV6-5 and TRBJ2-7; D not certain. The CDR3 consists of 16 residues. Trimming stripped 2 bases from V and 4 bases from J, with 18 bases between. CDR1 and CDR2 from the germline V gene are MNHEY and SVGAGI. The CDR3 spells CASSYGRARLWYEQYF. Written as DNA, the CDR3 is TGTGCCAGCAGTTACGGACGGGCCAGATTGTGGTACGAGCAGTACTTC.

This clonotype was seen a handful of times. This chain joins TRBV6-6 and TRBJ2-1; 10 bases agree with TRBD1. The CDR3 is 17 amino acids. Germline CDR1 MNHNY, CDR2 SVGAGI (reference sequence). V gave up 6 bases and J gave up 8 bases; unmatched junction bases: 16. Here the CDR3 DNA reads TGTGCCAGCAGCCTTTCTCCCGGGACAGGGGCGATGGATGAGCAGTTCTTC. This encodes CASSLSPGTGAMDEQFF.

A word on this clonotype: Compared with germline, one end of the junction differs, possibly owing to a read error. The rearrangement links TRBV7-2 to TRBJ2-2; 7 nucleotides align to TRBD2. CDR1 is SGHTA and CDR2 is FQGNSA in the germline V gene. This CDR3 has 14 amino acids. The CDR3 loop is CASSLAVNTGELFF. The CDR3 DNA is TGTGCCAGCAGCCTAGCGGTAAACACCGGGGAGCTGTTTTTT.

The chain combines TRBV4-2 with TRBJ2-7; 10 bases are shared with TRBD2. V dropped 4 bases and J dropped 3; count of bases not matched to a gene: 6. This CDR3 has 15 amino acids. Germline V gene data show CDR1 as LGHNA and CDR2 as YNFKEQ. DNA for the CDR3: TGTGCCAGCAGCCGGGAGGCTAGCGGGAGCTACGAGCAGTACTTC. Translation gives CASSREASGSYEQYF.

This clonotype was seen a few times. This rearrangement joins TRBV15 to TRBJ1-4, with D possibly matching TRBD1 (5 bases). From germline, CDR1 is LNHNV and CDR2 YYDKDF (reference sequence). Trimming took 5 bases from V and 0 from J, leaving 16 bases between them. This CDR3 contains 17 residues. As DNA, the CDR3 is TGTGCCACCAGCCCCCCCGGGACGCCGACAACTAATGAAAAACTGTTTTTT. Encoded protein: CATSPPGTPTTNEKLFF.

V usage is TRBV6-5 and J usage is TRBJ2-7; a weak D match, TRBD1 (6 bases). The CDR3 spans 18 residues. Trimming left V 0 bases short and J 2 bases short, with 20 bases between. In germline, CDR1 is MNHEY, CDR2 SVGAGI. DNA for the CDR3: TGTGCCAGCAGTTACTCGGGGGCTGGCGACTGGAAAGCCTACGAGCAGTACTTC. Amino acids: CASSYSGAGDWKAYEQYF.

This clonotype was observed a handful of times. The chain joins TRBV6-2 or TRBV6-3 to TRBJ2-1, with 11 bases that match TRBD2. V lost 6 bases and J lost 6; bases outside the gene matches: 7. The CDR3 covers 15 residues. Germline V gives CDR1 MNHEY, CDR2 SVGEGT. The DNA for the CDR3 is TGTGCCAGCAGAAATAGCGGGAGGGCCTTCAATGAGCAGTTCTTC. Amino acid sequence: CASRNSGRAFNEQFF.

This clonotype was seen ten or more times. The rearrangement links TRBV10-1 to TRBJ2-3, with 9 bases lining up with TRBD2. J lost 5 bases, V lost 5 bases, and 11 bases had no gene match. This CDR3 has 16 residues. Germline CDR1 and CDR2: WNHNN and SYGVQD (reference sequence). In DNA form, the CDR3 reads TGCGCCAGCAGTTCCGGATTAGCGGGAGAGGGAGATACGCAGTATTTT. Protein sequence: CASSSGLAGEGDTQYF.